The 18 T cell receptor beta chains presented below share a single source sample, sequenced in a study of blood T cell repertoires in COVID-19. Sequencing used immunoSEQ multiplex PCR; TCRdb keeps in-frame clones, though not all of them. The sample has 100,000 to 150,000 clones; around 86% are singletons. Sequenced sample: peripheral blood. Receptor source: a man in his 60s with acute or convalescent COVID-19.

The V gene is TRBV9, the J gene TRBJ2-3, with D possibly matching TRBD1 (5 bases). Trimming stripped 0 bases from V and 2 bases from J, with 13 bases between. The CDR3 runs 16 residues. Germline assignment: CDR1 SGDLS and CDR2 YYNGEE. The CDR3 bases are TGTGCCAGCAGCGTAGCCAGCTGGGGCCCCACAGATACGCAGTATTTT. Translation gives CASSVASWGPTDTQYF.

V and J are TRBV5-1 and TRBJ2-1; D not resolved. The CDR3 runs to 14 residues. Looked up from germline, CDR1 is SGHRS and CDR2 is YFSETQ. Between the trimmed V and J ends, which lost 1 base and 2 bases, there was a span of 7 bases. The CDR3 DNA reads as TGCGCCAGCAGCTTGTCTAGAACCTACAATGAGCAGTTCTTC. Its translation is CASSLSRTYNEQFF.

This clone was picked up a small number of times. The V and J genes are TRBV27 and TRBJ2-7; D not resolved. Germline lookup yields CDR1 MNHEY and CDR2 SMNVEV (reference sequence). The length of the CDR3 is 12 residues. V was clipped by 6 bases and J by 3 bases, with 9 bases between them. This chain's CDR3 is CASSRDFYEQYF. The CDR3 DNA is TGTGCCAGCAGCCGAGACTTCTACGAGCAGTACTTC.

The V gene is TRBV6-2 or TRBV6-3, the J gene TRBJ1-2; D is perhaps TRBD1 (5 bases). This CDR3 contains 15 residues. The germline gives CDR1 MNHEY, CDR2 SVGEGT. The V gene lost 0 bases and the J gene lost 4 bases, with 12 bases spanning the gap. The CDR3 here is CASSYSFGQGYGYTF. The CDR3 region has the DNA TGTGCCAGCAGTTACTCGTTTGGGCAGGGCTATGGCTACACCTTC.

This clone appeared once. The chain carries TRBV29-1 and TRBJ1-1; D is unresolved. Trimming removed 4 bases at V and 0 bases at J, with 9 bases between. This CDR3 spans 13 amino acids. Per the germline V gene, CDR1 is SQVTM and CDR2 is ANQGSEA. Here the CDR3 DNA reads TGCAGCGTTGTCGCGGATATGAACACTGAAGCTTTCTTT. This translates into CSVVADMNTEAFF.

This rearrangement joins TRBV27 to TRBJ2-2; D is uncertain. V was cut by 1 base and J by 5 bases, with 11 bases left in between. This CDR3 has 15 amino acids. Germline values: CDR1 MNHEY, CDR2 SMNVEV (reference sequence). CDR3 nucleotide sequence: TGTGCCAGCAGTTTATTCGATGGCGGAACCGGGGAGCTGTTTTTT. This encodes CASSLFDGGTGELFF.

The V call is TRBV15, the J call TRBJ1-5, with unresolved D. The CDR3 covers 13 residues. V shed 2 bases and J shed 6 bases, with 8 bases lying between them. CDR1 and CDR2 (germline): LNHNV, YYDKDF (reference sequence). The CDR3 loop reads CATSRLSGQPQHF. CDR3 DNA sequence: TGTGCCACCAGCAGACTTTCGGGTCAGCCCCAGCATTTT.

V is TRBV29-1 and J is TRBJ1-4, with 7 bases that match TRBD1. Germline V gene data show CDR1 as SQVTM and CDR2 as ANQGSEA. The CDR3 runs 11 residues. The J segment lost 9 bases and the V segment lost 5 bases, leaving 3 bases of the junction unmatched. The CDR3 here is CSVRTGQKLFF. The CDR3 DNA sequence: TGCAGCGTTCGGACAGGACAAAAACTGTTTTTT.

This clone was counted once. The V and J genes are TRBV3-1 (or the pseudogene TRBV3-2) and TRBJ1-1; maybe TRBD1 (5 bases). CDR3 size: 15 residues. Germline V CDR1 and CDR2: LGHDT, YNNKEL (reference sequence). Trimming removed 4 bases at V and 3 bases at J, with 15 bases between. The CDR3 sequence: CASSLRGGADTEAFF. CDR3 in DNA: TGTGCCAGCAGCCTCCGGGGAGGGGCCGACACTGAAGCTTTCTTT.

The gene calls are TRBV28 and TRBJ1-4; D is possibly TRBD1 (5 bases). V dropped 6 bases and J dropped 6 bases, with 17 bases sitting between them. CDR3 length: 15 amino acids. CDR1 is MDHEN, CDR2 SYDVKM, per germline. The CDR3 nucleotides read TGTGCCAGCAGGCCGGGGGGTGGGGTACATGAAAAACTGTTTTTT. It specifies CASRPGGGVHEKLFF.

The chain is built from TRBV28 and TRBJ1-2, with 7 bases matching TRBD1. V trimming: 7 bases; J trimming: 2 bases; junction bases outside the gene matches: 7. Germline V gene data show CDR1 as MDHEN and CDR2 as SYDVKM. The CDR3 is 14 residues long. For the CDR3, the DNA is TGTGCCAGCATCCCGACAGGGATCAACTATGGCTACACCTTC. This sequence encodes CASIPTGINYGYTF.

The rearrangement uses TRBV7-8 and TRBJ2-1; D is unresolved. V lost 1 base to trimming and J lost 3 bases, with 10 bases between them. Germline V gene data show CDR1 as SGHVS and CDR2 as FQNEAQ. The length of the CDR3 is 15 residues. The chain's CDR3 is CASSLGVPGYNEQFF. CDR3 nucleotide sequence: TGTGCCAGCAGCTTAGGGGTTCCGGGCTACAATGAGCAGTTCTTC.

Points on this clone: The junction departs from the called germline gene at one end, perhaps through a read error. DNA for the CDR3: TGTGCCAGCAGCCAAGAAATACCCAAGAGCTTC. This translates into CASSQEIPKSF. The J gene is TRBJ2-4, the V gene TRBV14; D remains ambiguous. Germline CDR1 is SGHDN and CDR2 is FVKESK. The CDR3 extends over 11 amino acids.

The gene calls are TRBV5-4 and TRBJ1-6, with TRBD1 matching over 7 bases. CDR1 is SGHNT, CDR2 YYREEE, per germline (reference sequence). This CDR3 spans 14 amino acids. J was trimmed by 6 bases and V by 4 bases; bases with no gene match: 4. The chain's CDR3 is CASSPDRFNSPLHF. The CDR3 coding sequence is TGTGCCAGCAGCCCGGACAGGTTTAATTCACCCCTCCACTTT. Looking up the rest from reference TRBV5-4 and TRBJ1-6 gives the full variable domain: ETGVTQSPTHLIKTRGQQVTLRCSSQSGHNTVSWYQQALGQGPQFIFQYYREEENGRGNFPPRFSGLQFPNYSSELNVNALELDDSALYLCASSPDRFNSPLHFGNGTRLTVT.

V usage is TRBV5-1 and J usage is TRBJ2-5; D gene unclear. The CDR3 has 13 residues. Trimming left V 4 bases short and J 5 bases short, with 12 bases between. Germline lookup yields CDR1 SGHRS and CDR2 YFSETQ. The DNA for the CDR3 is TGCGCCAGCAGCCCCGGGTCTATGGAGACCCAGTACTTC. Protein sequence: CASSPGSMETQYF.

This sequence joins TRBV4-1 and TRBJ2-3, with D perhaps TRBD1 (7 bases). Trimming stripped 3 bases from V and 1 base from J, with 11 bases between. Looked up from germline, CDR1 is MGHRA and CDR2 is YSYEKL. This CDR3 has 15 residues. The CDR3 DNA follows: TGCGCCAGCAGCCAGGGCGGGACAGGCACAGATACGCAGTATTTT. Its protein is CASSQGGTGTDTQYF.

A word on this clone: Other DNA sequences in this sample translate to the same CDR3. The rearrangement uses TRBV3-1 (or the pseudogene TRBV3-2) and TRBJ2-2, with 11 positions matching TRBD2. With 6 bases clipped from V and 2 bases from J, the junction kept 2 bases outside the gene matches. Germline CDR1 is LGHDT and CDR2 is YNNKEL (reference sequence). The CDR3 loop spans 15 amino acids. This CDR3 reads CASSRLAGNTGELFF. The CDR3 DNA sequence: TGTGCCAGCAGTCGACTAGCGGGAAACACCGGGGAGCTGTTTTTT.

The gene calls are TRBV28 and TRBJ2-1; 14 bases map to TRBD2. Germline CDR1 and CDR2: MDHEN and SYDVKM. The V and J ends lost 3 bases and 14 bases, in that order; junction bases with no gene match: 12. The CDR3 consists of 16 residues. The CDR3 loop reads CASSFQTSGRAAAKFF. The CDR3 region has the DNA TGTGCCAGCAGTTTTCAGACTAGCGGGAGGGCCGCGGCCAAGTTCTTC.